A selection of T cell receptor beta chains follows, all from one sample in a study of shared clonotypes between healthy human individuals. Using immunoSEQ multiplex PCR, the repertoire was profiled, and TCRdb retains in-frame clones only, with some absent. The sample shows some 470,000 clones, 76% of them seen only once. What was sequenced was PBMCs. These receptors all come from a woman in her thirties or forties in good health. Some clones in this sample may be carry-over from other donors' samples. The CDR3 runs from the conserved cysteine through the conserved F or W. Each record gives: J gene, V gene, CDR3 protein.

J gene: TRBJ2-5
V gene: TRBV6-1
CDR3 protein: CASGHGLRETQYF

J gene: TRBJ1-5
V gene: TRBV6-4
CDR3 protein: CANRSTLQGRKNQPQHF

J gene: TRBJ2-7
V gene: TRBV7-9
CDR3 protein: CASSRLLAGEQYF

J gene: TRBJ2-5
V gene: TRBV11-2
CDR3 protein: CASSLEAGVETQYF

J gene: TRBJ1-2
V gene: TRBV28
CDR3 protein: CASSLDSYGYTF

J gene: TRBJ2-3
V gene: TRBV11-2
CDR3 protein: CASSTAFSGSTPDTQYF

J gene: TRBJ2-7
V gene: TRBV11-2
CDR3 protein: CASSPSYEQYF

J gene: TRBJ1-1
V gene: TRBV30
CDR3 protein: CARWPGNTEAFF

J gene: TRBJ2-3
V gene: TRBV29-1
CDR3 protein: CSVVPRQGGTDTQYF

J gene: TRBJ2-1
V gene: TRBV7-9
CDR3 protein: CASSFPGGRGNEQFF

J gene: TRBJ1-4
V gene: TRBV30
CDR3 protein: CAWSSRDRGEKLFF

J gene: TRBJ2-6
V gene: TRBV6-6
CDR3 protein: CASSQPRTGANVLTF

J gene: TRBJ2-2
V gene: TRBV30
CDR3 protein: CACPRTGNPNTGELFF

J gene: TRBJ2-3
V gene: TRBV9
CDR3 protein: CASSPLVPDTQYF

J gene: TRBJ2-5
V gene: TRBV6-1
CDR3 protein: CASKMGPPPQETQYF

J gene: TRBJ2-5
V gene: TRBV25-1
CDR3 protein: CASSEFGTQETQYF

J gene: TRBJ1-2
V gene: TRBV11-2
CDR3 protein: CASSPNEGYTF

J gene: TRBJ1-3
V gene: TRBV30
CDR3 protein: CAWSVLGASGNTIYF

J gene: TRBJ2-7
V gene: TRBV6-1
CDR3 protein: CASLDRGSYEQYF

J gene: TRBJ2-7
V gene: TRBV18
CDR3 protein: CASSPDREGEQYF

J gene: TRBJ2-5
V gene: TRBV5-8
CDR3 protein: CASTTRGVNEETQYF

J gene: TRBJ1-1
V gene: TRBV2
CDR3 protein: CAGGDLSNTEAFF